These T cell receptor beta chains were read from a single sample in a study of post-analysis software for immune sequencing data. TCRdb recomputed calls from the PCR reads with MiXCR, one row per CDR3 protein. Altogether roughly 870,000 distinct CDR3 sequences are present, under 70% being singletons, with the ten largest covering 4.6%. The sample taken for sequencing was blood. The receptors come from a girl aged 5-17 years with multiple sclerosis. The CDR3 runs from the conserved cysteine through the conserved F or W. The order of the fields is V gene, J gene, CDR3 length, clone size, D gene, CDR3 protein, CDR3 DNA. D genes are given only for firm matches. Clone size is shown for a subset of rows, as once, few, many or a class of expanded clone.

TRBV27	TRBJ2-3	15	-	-	CASTLSRGGTDTQYF	TGTGCCAGCACTCTCTCGAGGGGGGGCACAGATACGCAGTATTTT
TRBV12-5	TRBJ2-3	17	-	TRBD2	CASGLVLGTSSTDTQYF	TGTGCTAGTGGTTTGGTATTGGGGACTAGCAGCACAGATACGCAGTATTTT
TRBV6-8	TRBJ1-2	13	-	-	CASSYDYTSRYTF	TGTGCCAGCAGTTACGATTACACGTCACGCTACACCTTC
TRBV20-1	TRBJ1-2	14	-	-	CSARDRTVRYGYTF	TGCAGTGCTAGAGATCGAACAGTTCGCTATGGCTACACCTTC
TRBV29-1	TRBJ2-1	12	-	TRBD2	CSVSGGANEQFF	TGCAGCGTTTCGGGGGGGGCCAATGAGCAGTTCTTC
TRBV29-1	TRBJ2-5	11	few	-	CSVDDMKTQYF	TGCAGCGTTGACGACATGAAGACCCAGTACTTC
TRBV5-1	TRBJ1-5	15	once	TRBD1	CASSEGQGDNQPQHF	TGCGCCAGCAGCGAGGGACAGGGGGACAATCAGCCCCAGCATTTT
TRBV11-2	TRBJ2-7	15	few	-	CASSLDPDRIYEQYF	TGTGCCAGCAGCTTAGATCCCGACAGGATCTACGAGCAGTACTTC
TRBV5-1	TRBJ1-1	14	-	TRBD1	CASSLEGALAEAFF	TGCGCCAGCAGCTTGGAGGGGGCGCTCGCTGAAGCTTTCTTT
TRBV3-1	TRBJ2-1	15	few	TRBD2	CASSHSGGGSNEQFF	TGTGCCAGCAGCCATTCGGGGGGGGGATCCAATGAGCAGTTCTTC
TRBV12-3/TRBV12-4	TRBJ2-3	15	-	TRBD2	CASRPGLAGFNTQYF	TGTGCCAGCAGACCGGGACTAGCGGGATTTAATACGCAGTATTTT
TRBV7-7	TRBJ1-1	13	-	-	CAGSLGEGAEAFF	TGTGCCGGCAGCTTAGGTGAGGGAGCTGAAGCTTTCTTT
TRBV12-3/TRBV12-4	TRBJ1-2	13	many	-	CASSLQGNYGYTF	TGTGCCAGCAGCCTACAGGGAAACTATGGCTACACCTTC
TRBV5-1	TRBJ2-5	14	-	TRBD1	CVSSGGTGGKDQYF	TGCGTCAGCAGCGGGGGGACAGGGGGCAAGGACCAGTACTTC
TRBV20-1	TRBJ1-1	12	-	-	CSARGQFAEAFF	TGCAGTGCTAGAGGACAGTTCGCTGAAGCTTTCTTT
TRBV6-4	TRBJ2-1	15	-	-	CASRDSEGLNNEQFF	TGTGCCAGCAGGGACTCGGAGGGACTGAACAATGAGCAGTTCTTC
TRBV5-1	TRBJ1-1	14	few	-	CASSLEDGGTEAFF	TGCGCCAGCAGCTTGGAGGACGGCGGAACTGAAGCTTTCTTT
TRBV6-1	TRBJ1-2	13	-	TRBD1	CASSKTGDYGYTF	TGTGCCAGCAGCAAGACAGGGGACTATGGCTACACCTTC
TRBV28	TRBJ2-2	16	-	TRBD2	CASSLLSGGNTGELFF	TGTGCCAGCAGTTTACTCAGCGGGGGGAACACCGGGGAGCTGTTTTTT
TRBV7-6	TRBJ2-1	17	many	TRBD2	CASSLDHLAGPYNEQFF	TGTGCCAGCAGCTTAGACCACCTAGCGGGACCCTACAATGAGCAGTTCTTC
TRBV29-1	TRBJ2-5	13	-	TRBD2	CSAASGGGETQYF	TGCAGCGCTGCTAGCGGGGGTGGGGAGACCCAGTACTTC
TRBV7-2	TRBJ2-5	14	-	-	CASKLASARETQYF	TGTGCCAGCAAACTAGCTAGCGCCAGAGAGACCCAGTACTTC
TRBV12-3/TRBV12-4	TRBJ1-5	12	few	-	CASSLEGPTQHF	TGTGCCAGCAGTTTAGAAGGACCTACCCAGCATTTT
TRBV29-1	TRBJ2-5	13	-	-	CSVWGDSKETQYF	TGCAGCGTTTGGGGGGACAGTAAAGAGACCCAGTACTTC
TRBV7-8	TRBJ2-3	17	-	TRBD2	CASLTRGGGASTDTQYF	TGTGCCAGCTTAACGCGAGGCGGGGGGGCAAGCACAGATACGCAGTATTTT
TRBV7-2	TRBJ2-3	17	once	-	CASSLVLPSNAHDTQYF	TGTGCCAGCAGCTTAGTACTTCCTAGCAATGCCCACGATACGCAGTATTTT
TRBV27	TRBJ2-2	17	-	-	CAMRKVRDTANTGELFF	TGTGCCATGCGAAAAGTCCGGGACACCGCGAACACCGGGGAGCTGTTTTTT